These 21 T cell receptor beta chains share one sample of origin, sequenced in a study of shared clonotypes between healthy human individuals. Some clones are missing from TCRdb's copy, which holds only in-frame ones; the method was immunoSEQ multiplex PCR. The data show fewer than 650,000 clones, roughly 72% seen once. Input material: PBMCs. The receptors were sampled from a woman aged 40 to 55 in good health. Some clones in this sample may be carry-over from other donors' samples.

Comments on this clone: This likely came from a read error, as a far larger clone is one base away. The J gene is TRBJ1-2, the V gene TRBV30; D perhaps matches TRBD1 (5 bases). CDR1 and CDR2 from the germline V gene are GTSNPN and SVGIG (reference sequence). V shed 0 bases and J shed 9 bases, with 14 bases lying between them. The CDR3 is 13 amino acids. The CDR3 DNA sequence: TGTGCCTGGAGTGTACAGAGGGGAGGTTGCTACACCTTC. Protein sequence: CAWSVQRGGCYTF. Looking up the rest from reference TRBV30 and TRBJ1-2 gives the full variable domain: SQTIHQWPATLVQPVGSPLSLECTVEGTSNPNLYWYRQAAGRGLQLLFYSVGIGQISSEVPQNLSASRPQDRQFILSSKKLLLSDSGFYLCAWSVQRGGCYTFGSGTRLTVV.

This chain joins TRBV6-5 and TRBJ2-7, with D possibly TRBD2 on 6 matching bases. Between the trimmed V and J ends, which lost 2 bases and 6 bases, there was a span of 17 bases. The V gene's germline CDR1 is MNHEY and CDR2 SVGAGI. The CDR3 totals 15 residues. CDR3 sequence reads: CASSYDFGRVPEQYF. CDR3 coding DNA: TGTGCCAGCAGTTACGACTTCGGGAGAGTTCCCGAGCAGTACTTC.

Note on this clone: A far bigger clonotype differs at one base, so this is likely a read error. The chain couples TRBV5-4 to TRBJ2-3, with 16 bases lining up with TRBD2. CDR1 is SGHNT and CDR2 is YYREEE in the germline V gene (reference sequence). The CDR3 covers 16 residues. The CDR3, as DNA: TGTGCCGGCAGCTCGGGACTAGCGGGAGGGAGGGATACGCAGTATTTT. Its translation is CAGSSGLAGGRDTQYF.

As DNA, the CDR3 is TGTGCCAGCAAGAGCGGGATCGTTATGAGCAATGAGCAGTTCTTC. Its protein is CASKSGIVMSNEQFF. The chain carries TRBV7-2 and TRBJ2-1; TRBD2 agrees at 7 bases. The junction had 12 bases not matched to a gene; V was cut back by 7 bases and J by 6 bases. CDR1 and CDR2 (germline): SGHTA, FQGNSA. This CDR3 is 15 amino acids long.

This clone was seen repeatedly, ten times or more. The chain has TRBV29-1 and TRBJ2-1; tentatively, D is TRBD1 or TRBD2 (6 bases each). V was pared by 6 bases and J by 3 bases, with 24 bases between. Germline CDR1 and CDR2: SQVTM and ANQGSEA. The CDR3 is 17 residues long. The CDR3 DNA sequence: TGCAGCGTGAGGGGGGACACCCTCTCATCTTTCTACAATGAGCAGTTCTTC. The encoded protein is CSVRGDTLSSFYNEQFF.

The rearrangement uses TRBV7-9 and TRBJ2-7; TRBD2 is a possible D gene (6 bases). The ends were cut back, 5 bases at V and 5 bases at J, with 22 bases in the middle. Per germline, CDR1 SEHNR and CDR2 FQNEAQ (reference sequence). The CDR3 sequence is 16 residues long. The CDR3 bases are TGTGCCAGCAGCCCCAAAGACGTGCGGGATTCCCACGAGCAGTACTTC. Translated, it gives CASSPKDVRDSHEQYF.

This chain uses TRBV5-1 with TRBJ2-7; 8 bases align to TRBD2. J was trimmed by 5 bases and V by 4 bases; bases with no gene match: 11. In germline, CDR1 is SGHRS, CDR2 YFSETQ. This CDR3 is 15 amino acids long. This CDR3 reads CASSERESRTDEQYF. Written as DNA, the CDR3 is TGCGCCAGCAGCGAGCGGGAGAGCCGTACCGACGAGCAGTACTTC.

V usage is TRBV28 and J usage is TRBJ1-5; 7 nucleotides match TRBD1. CDR1 and CDR2 from the germline V gene are MDHEN and SYDVKM. This CDR3 comprises 14 residues. V shed 11 bases and J 0 bases; nucleotides not matched to a gene: 7. The chain's CDR3 is CASKGTVSNQPQHF. The CDR3 region has the DNA TGTGCCTCTAAGGGGACAGTTAGCAATCAGCCCCAGCATTTT.

The rearrangement uses TRBV29-1 and TRBJ1-2; 8 bases agree with TRBD1. CDR3 length: 13 residues. The ends lost 7 bases at V and 0 bases at J; junction bases unmatched: 4. Germline V gene lookup returns CDR1 SQVTM and CDR2 ANQGSEA. The CDR3 DNA follows: TGCAGCGGGTGGGACAGGTCTAACTATGGCTACACCTTC. Protein: CSGWDRSNYGYTF.

This rearrangement joins TRBV5-1 to TRBJ2-2, with 7 bases that match TRBD2. Germline CDR1 is SGHRS and CDR2 is YFSETQ. This CDR3 is 16 amino acids long. With V trimmed by 0 bases and J by 4 bases, 6 bases remained unmatched. In DNA form, the CDR3 reads TGCGCCAGCAGCTTGGCCTCTAGCGGAGTCACCGGGGAGCTGTTTTTT. Its protein product is CASSLASSGVTGELFF.

Worth noting for this clone: Since a much larger clone is just one base distant, this may be a read error. Different DNA sequences within this sample yield the same CDR3. The CDR3 coding sequence is TGTGCCAGCAGCCGGCGGGTGGAGAACACTGAAGCTTTCTTT. Residues: CASSRRVENTEAFF. The chain employs TRBV7-8 and TRBJ1-1; no firm D call. CDR1 is SGHVS, CDR2 FQNEAQ, per germline. Trimming took 5 bases from V and 1 from J, leaving 11 bases between them. This CDR3 has 14 amino acids.

The chain recombines TRBV4-1 with TRBJ2-5, with 9 nucleotides matching TRBD2. With 4 bases clipped from V and 2 bases from J, the junction kept 5 bases outside the gene matches. This CDR3 has 15 amino acids. The germline V gene encodes CDR1 MGHRA and CDR2 YSYEKL. CDR3: CASSRSGRSQETQYF. CDR3 bases: TGCGCCAGCAGCCGAAGCGGGAGGTCTCAAGAGACCCAGTACTTC.

About this clone: A much larger clonotype is one base distant, so this may be a read error. V is TRBV5-1 and J is TRBJ1-5; TRBD1 agrees at 9 bases. This CDR3 has 15 amino acids. J was trimmed by 4 bases and V by 1 base; bases with no gene match: 3. Germline V gene sequence: CDR1 SGHRS, CDR2 YFSETQ. The CDR3 coding sequence is TGCGCCAGCAGCTTGCGGACAGGGGAGAATCAGCCCCAGCATTTT. Encoded protein: CASSLRTGENQPQHF.

CDR3 sequence (DNA): TGTGCCAGCAGTACCCCAGGGCGAGGGCGGGGGGCGATCTATGGCTACACCTTC. This codes for CASSTPGRGRGAIYGYTF. The chain joins TRBV28 to TRBJ1-2; D is possibly TRBD1 (6 bases). The CDR3 extends over 18 amino acids. V lost 5 bases to trimming and J lost 4 bases, with 26 bases between them. Germline V gene sequence: CDR1 MDHEN, CDR2 SYDVKM.

The CDR3 protein is CASSLPTYNEQFF. The CDR3 DNA follows: TGTGCCAGCAGCTTGCCTACATACAATGAGCAGTTCTTC. The chain joins TRBV5-6 to TRBJ2-1; no definite D call. CDR3 length equals 13 residues. Trimming removed 1 base from V and 4 bases from J, with 6 bases in between. Germline V gene sequence: CDR1 SGHDT, CDR2 YYEEEE.

The chain combines TRBV7-8 with TRBJ2-3; D unclear. Trimming took 5 bases from V and 8 from J, leaving 20 bases between them. The CDR3 has 15 amino acids. Germline V gives CDR1 SGHVS, CDR2 FQNEAQ. The CDR3 protein is CASSPLLGGLGTQYF. The DNA of the CDR3 is TGTGCCAGCAGCCCACTCCTGGGTGGATTGGGTACGCAGTATTTT.

The CDR3 here is CASSVDGTSGSVPFF. The CDR3 DNA reads TGTGCCAGCAGCGTAGACGGGACTAGCGGGAGTGTACCGTTCTTC. This chain joins TRBV9 and TRBJ2-1, with 14 positions matching TRBD2. Germline V CDR1 and CDR2: SGDLS, YYNGEE. CDR3 length: 15 amino acids. Losses at the gene ends were 0 bases for V and 15 bases for J; bases not matched to a gene: 8.

V gene TRBV28 combines with J gene TRBJ2-5; possibly TRBD1 for D (7 bases). Trimming cost V 7 bases and J 4 bases, with 13 bases left between them. The CDR3 loop spans 13 amino acids. Germline CDR1 and CDR2: MDHEN and SYDVKM. CDR3 sequence: CASTQGGGETQYF. The CDR3 DNA follows: TGTGCCAGCACCCAGGGGGGAGGAGAGACCCAGTACTTC. The full variable domain, its missing parts supplied by reference TRBV28 and TRBJ2-5, is DVKVTQSSRYLVKRTGEKVFLECVQDMDHENMFWYRQDPGLGLRLIYFSYDVKMKEKGDIPEGYSVSREKKERFSLILESASTNQTSMYLCASTQGGGETQYFGPGTRLLVL.

As concerns this clone: A far larger clone is one base from this, pointing to a likely read error. Different DNA sequences within this sample yield the same CDR3. The chain recombines TRBV7-9 with TRBJ2-7; D gene uncertain. The CDR3 contains 11 residues. V lost 3 bases, J lost 0 bases, and 0 bases lay in between. Germline CDR1 SEHNR, CDR2 FQNEAQ (reference sequence). The CDR3 nucleotides are TGTGCCAGCAGCTTCTCCTACGAGCAGTACTTC. Its protein product is CASSFSYEQYF.

The chain links TRBV4-3 to TRBJ2-7, with 10 positions matching TRBD2. CDR3 length equals 15 residues. V shed 0 bases and J 5 bases; nucleotides not matched to a gene: 4. Looked up from germline, CDR1 is LGHNA and CDR2 is YSLEER. CDR3 in amino acids: CASSQDNSGRHEQYF. The CDR3 nucleotides read TGCGCCAGCAGCCAAGATAATAGCGGGAGGCACGAGCAGTACTTC.

This clone was seen a few times. The chain couples TRBV18 to TRBJ2-7; the D gene is possibly TRBD1 (6 bases). The CDR3 contains 15 residues. V was pared by 0 bases and J by 2 bases, with 11 bases between. Germline V gene sequence: CDR1 KGHSH, CDR2 LQKENI. The CDR3, as DNA: TGTGCCAGCTCACCACCGGGGGCCCCGACCTACGAGCAGTACTTC. Residues: CASSPPGAPTYEQYF.